This TCR beta chain originates from a study of T cells after yellow fever vaccination. Overall study results and limits: Among primary-vaccination clones, most reappeared after the booster, at around 97% for CD4 and 88% for CD8. The secondary response was weaker, and its peak arrived faster, on day 5 versus 15. Overall, a small share of clonotypes was seen in both CD4 and CD8 compartments. Bulk-population clonotypes that are abundant could appear as contaminants in FACS-sorted repertoires.

In TCRdb, the 5' RACE reads were re-called with MiXCR into one record per CDR3 protein. Of hundreds of thousands of distinct CDR3 sequences in the sample, roughly 19% were seen once. The CDR3 has 14 residues. Germline V gives CDR1 MGHDK, CDR2 SYGVNS. V lost 4 bases and J 3 bases, leaving 11 bases between the germline ends. In its sample, this clonotype was seen a few times. Its antigen is currently unknown. Material: PBMCs, obtained 15 days after the yellow fever booster vaccination. The chain combines TRBV25-1 with TRBJ2-3, with D perhaps TRBD1 (5 bases). This TCR derives from a man younger than 45 who received the YFV17D yellow fever vaccine. The CDR3 loop reads CASSGEGVTDTQYF. DNA of the CDR3: TGTGCCAGCAGTGGCGAAGGGGTGACAGATACGCAGTATTTT.